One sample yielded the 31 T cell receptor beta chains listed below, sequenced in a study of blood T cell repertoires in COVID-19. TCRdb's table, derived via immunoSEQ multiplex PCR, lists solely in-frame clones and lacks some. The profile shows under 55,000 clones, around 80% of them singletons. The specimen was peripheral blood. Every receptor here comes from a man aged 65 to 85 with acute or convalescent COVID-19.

The CDR3 sequence: CASRYDRFGSPLHF. The CDR3 region has the DNA TGTGCCAGCAGATATGACAGGTTTGGATCACCCCTCCACTTT. This chain links TRBV27 with TRBJ1-6, with D possibly matching TRBD1 (6 bases). The germline gives CDR1 MNHEY, CDR2 SMNVEV (reference sequence). The CDR3 is 14 amino acids. V was clipped by 6 bases and J by 10 bases, with 16 bases between them.

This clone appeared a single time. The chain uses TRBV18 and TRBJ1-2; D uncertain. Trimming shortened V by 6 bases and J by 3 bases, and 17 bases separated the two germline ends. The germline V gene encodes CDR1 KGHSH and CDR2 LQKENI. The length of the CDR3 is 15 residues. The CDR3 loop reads CASSLRPGDYYGYTF. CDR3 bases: TGTGCCAGCTCCCTCAGGCCGGGAGATTACTATGGCTACACCTTC.

The CDR3 bases are TGTGCCAGCAGCTCGTCAGCGGGGGGGCCAGCAGATACGCAGTATTTT. Amino acids: CASSSSAGGPADTQYF. The chain combines TRBV5-8 with TRBJ2-3, with 10 bases identical to TRBD2. Germline V gene lookup returns CDR1 SGHTS and CDR2 YDEGEE. The CDR3 extends over 16 amino acids. Trimming removed 3 bases from V and 4 bases from J; junction bases left unmatched: 8.

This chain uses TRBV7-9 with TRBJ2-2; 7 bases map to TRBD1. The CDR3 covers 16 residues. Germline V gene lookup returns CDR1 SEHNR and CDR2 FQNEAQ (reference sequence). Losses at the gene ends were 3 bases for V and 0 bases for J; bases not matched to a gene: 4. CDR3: CASSFTGQANTGELFF. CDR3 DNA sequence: TGTGCCAGCAGCTTCACCGGACAGGCGAACACCGGGGAGCTGTTTTTT.

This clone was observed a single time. DNA for the CDR3: TGTGCCAGCAGCTTAACCGCTAGCGGGAGGCCTGTCTCCTACAATGAGCAGTTCTTC. Its translation is CASSLTASGRPVSYNEQFF. This rearrangement joins TRBV7-3 to TRBJ2-1; 11 bases line up with TRBD2. The ends lost 0 bases at V and 0 bases at J; junction bases unmatched: 7. Germline V gives CDR1 SGHTA, CDR2 FQGTGA. The CDR3 has 19 amino acids.

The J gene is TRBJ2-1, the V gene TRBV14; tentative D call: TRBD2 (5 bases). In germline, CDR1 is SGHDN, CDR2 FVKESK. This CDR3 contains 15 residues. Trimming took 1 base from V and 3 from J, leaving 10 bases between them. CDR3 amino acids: CASSQVQLDYNEQFF. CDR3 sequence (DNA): TGTGCCAGCAGCCAAGTTCAACTAGACTACAATGAGCAGTTCTTC.

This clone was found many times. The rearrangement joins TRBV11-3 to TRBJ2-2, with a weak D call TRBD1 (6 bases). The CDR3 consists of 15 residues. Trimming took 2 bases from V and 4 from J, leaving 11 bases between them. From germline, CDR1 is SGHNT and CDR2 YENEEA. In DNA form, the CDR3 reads TGTGCCAGCAGCTTAAGGGGGACCGGCACCGGGGAGCTGTTTTTT. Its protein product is CASSLRGTGTGELFF. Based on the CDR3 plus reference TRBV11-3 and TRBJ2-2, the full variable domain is EAGVVQSPRYKIIEKKQPVAFWCNPISGHNTLYWYLQNLGQGPELLIRYENEEAVDDSQLPKDRFSAERLKGVDSTLKIQPAELGDSAVYLCASSLRGTGTGELFFGEGSRLTVL.

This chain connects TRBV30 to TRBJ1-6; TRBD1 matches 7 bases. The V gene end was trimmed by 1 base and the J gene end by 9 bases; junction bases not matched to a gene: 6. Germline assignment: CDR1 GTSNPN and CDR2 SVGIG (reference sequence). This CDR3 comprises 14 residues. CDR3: CAWSARQGFSPLHF. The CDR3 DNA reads TGTGCCTGGAGTGCTAGACAGGGATTTTCACCCCTCCACTTT.

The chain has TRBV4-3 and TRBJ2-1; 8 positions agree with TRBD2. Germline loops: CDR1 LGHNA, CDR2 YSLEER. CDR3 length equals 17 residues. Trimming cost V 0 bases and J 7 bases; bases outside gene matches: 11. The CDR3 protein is CASSQDLETSALNEQFF. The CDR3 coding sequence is TGCGCCAGCAGCCAAGATCTTGAGACTAGCGCCCTTAATGAGCAGTTCTTC.

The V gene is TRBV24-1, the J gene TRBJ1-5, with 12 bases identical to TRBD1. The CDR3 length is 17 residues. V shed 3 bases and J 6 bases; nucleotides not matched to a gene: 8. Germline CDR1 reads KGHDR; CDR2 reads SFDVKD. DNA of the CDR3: TGTGCCACCAGTGATCCCGGGGACAGGGGGCAGGGTCAGCCCCAGCATTTT. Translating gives CATSDPGDRGQGQPQHF.

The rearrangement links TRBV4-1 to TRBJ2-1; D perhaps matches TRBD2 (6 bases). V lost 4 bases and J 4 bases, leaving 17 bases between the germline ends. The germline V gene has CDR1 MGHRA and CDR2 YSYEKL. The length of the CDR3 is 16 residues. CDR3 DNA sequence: TGCGCCAGCAGCCCGTTGACTAGTAGCTCGTACAATGAGCAGTTCTTC. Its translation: CASSPLTSSSYNEQFF.

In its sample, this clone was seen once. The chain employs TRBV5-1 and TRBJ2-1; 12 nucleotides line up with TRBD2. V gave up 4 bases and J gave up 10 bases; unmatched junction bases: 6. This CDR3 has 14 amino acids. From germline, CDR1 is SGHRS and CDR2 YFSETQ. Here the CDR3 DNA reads TGCGCCAGCAGCCCTAGCGGGGGGGCGTGGGAGCAGTTCTTC. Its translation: CASSPSGGAWEQFF.

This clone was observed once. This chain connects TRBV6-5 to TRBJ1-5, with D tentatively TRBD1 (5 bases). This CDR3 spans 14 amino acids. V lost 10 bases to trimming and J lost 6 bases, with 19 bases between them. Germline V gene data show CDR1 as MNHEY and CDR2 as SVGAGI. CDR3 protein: CAIQTGGGGQPQHF. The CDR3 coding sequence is TGTGCCATCCAAACCGGGGGAGGTGGTCAGCCCCAGCATTTT.

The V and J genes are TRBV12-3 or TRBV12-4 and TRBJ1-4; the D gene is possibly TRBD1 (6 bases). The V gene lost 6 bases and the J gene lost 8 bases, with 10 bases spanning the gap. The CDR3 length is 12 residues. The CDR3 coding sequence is TGTGCCAGCAGATCGGACAGCGAAAAACTGTTTTTT. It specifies CASRSDSEKLFF.

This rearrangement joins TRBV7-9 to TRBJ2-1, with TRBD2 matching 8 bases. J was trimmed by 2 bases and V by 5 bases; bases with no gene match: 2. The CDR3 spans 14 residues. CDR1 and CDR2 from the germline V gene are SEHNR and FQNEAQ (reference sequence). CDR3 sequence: CASSRRGAYNEQFF. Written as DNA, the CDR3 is TGTGCCAGCAGCCGGCGGGGGGCCTACAATGAGCAGTTCTTC.

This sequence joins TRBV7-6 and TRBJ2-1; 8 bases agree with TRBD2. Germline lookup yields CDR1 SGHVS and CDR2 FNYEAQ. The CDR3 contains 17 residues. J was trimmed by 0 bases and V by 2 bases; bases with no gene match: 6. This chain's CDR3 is CASSLLAGGNSYNEQFF. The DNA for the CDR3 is TGTGCCAGCAGCTTACTAGCGGGCGGGAACTCCTACAATGAGCAGTTCTTC.

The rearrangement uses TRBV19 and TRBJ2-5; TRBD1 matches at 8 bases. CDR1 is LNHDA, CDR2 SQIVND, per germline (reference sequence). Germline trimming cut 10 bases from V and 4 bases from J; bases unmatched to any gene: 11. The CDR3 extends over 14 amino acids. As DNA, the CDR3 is TGTGCCACCGGAAGGCAGGGGGCTCGAGAGACCCAGTACTTC. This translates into CATGRQGARETQYF.

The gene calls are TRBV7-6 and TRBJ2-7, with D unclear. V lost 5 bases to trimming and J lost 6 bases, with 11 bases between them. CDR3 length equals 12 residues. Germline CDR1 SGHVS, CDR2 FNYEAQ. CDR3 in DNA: TGTGCCAGCAGCCATCCAGGTGCCGAGCAGTACTTC. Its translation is CASSHPGAEQYF.

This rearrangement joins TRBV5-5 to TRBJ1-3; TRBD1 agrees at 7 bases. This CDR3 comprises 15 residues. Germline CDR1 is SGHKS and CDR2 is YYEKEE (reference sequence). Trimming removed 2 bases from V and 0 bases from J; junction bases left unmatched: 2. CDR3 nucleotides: TGTGCCAGCAGCTTAGGGGGCTACTCTGGAAACACCATATATTTT. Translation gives CASSLGGYSGNTIYF.

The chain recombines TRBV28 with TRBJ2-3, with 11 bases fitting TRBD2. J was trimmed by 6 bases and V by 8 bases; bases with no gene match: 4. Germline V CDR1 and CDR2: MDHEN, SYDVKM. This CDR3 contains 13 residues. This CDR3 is CASLASGRDTQYF. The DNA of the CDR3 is TGTGCCAGCTTAGCTAGCGGGAGGGATACGCAGTATTTT. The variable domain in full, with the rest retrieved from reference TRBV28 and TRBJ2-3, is DVKVTQSSRYLVKRTGEKVFLECVQDMDHENMFWYRQDPGLGLRLIYFSYDVKMKEKGDIPEGYSVSREKKERFSLILESASTNQTSMYLCASLASGRDTQYFGPGTRLTVL.

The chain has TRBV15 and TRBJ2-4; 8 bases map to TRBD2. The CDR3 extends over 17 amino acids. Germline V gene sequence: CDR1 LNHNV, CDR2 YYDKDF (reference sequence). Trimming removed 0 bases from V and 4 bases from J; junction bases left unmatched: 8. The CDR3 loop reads CATSRDITTSEKNIQYF. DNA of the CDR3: TGTGCCACCAGCAGAGATATCACGACTAGCGAAAAAAACATTCAGTACTTC.

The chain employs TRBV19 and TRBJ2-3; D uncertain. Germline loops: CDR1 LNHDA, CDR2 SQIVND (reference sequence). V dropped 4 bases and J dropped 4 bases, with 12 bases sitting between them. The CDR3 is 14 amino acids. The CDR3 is CASSSQYGADTQYF. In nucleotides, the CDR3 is TGTGCCAGTAGTAGCCAATACGGAGCAGATACGCAGTATTTT.

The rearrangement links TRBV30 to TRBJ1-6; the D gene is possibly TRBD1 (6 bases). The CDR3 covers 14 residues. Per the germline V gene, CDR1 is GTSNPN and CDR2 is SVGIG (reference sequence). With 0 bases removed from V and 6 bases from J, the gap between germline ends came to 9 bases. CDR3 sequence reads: CAWSVTGFNSPLHF. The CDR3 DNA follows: TGTGCCTGGAGTGTCACAGGGTTTAATTCACCCCTCCACTTT.

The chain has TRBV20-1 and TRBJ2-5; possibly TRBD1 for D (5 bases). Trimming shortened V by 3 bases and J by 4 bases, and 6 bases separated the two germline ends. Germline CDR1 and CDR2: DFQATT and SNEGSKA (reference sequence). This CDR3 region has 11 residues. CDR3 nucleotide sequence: TGCAGTGCTAGCCAGGGAGAGACCCAGTACTTC. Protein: CSASQGETQYF.

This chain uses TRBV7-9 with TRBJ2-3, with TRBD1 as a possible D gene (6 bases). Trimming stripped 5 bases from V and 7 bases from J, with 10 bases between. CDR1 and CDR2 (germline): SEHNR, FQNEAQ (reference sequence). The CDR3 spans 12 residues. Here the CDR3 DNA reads TGTGCCAGCAGCCCACAGGGATATACGCAGTATTTT. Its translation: CASSPQGYTQYF.

CDR3 nucleotide sequence: TGTGCCAGCAGCTTGGGGCGGAGTCAAGAGACCCAGTACTTC. This codes for CASSLGRSQETQYF. The chain couples TRBV5-5 to TRBJ2-5; the D is unclear. From germline, CDR1 is SGHKS and CDR2 YYEKEE (reference sequence). Trimming removed 0 bases at V and 2 bases at J, with 8 bases between. This CDR3 has 14 residues.

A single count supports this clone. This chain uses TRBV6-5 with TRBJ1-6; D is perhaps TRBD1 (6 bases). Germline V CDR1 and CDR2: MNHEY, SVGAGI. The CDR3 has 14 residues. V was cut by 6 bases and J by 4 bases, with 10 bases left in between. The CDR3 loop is CASRDGQYNSPLHF. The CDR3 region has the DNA TGTGCCAGCAGGGATGGACAGTATAATTCACCCCTCCACTTT.

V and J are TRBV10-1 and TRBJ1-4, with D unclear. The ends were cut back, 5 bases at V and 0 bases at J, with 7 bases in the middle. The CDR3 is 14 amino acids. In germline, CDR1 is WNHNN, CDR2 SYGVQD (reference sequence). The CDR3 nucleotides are TGCGCCAGCAGTTTTGAGACAACTAATGAAAAACTGTTTTTT. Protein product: CASSFETTNEKLFF.

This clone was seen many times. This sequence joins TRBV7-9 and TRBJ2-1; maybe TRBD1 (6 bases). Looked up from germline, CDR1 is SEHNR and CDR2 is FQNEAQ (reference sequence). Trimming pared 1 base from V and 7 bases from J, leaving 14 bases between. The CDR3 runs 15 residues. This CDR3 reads CASSLGGQINNEQFF. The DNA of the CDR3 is TGTGCCAGCAGCTTAGGGGGGCAGATTAATAATGAGCAGTTCTTC.

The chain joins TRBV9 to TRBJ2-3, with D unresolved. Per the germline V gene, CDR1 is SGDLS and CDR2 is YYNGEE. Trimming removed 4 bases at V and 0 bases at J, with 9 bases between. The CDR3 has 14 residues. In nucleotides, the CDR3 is TGTGCCAGCAGCCTACGTCCGAGCACAGATACGCAGTATTTT. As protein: CASSLRPSTDTQYF.

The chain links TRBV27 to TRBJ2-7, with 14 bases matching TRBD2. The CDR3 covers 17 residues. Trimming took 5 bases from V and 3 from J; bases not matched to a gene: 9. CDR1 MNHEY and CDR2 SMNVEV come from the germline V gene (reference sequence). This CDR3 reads CASSPGTSGSYVYEQYF. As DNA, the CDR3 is TGTGCCAGCAGTCCCGGGACTAGCGGGAGTTATGTCTACGAGCAGTACTTC.